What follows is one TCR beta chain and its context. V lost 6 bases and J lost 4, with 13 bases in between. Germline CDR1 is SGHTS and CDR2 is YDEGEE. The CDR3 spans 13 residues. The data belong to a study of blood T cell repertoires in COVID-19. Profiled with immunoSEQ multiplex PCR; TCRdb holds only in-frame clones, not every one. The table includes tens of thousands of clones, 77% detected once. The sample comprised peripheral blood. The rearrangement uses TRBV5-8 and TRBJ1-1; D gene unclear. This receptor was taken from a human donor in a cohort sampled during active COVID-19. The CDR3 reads CASKLGGSTEAFF. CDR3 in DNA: TGTGCCAGCAAGCTCGGAGGGAGCACTGAAGCTTTCTTT.